This paragraph covers one TCR beta chain sequence. The sample belongs to a study of blood T cell repertoires in COVID-19. Across the study: There were acute and convalescent COVID-19 samples, and they came from the United States, Italy and Spain. Nucleic acid was either cDNA or gDNA, and it came from T cells, B-cell-depleted T cells, or PBMCs.

As processed by the authors: Amplification of reference gene primers was used by the study to estimate nucleated cell counts. Sequenced by immunoSEQ multiplex PCR; TCRdb stores in-frame clones only, minus some. V, J and clone size are those of that table, while D and trimming were read from the DNA. The sample records under 300,000 clones, about 85% being singletons. J gave up 5 bases and V 2 bases, and 5 bases lay outside the gene matches. This CDR3 spans 14 amino acids. Germline V gene data show CDR1 as MDHEN and CDR2 as SYDVKM. Sample: peripheral blood. The rearrangement joins TRBV28 to TRBJ2-7; 8 positions agree with TRBD1. This sequence originates from a human donor in a cohort sampled during active COVID-19. CDR3 amino acids: CASSLAGGGHEQYF. The CDR3 bases are TGTGCCAGCAGTTTAGCAGGGGGCGGCCACGAGCAGTACTTC.